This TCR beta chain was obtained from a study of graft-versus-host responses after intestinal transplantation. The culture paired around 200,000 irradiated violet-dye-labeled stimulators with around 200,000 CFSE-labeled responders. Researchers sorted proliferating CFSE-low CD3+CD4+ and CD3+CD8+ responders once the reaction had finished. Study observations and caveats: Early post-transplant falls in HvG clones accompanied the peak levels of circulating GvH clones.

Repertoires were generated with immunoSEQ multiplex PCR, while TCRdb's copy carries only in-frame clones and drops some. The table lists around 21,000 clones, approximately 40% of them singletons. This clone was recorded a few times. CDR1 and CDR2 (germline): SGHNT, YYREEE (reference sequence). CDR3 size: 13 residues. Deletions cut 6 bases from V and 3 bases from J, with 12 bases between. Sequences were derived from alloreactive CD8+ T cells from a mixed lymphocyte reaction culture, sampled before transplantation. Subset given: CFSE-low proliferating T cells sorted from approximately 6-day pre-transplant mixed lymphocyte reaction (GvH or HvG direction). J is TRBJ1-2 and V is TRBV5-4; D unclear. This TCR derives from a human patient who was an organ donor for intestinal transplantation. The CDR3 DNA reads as TGTGCCAGCACGGCAGACGGGTACTATGGCTACACCTTC. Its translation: CASTADGYYGYTF.